The T cell receptor beta chain under discussion was sequenced for a study of T cell responses to AZD1222 COVID-19 vaccine. Study-wide results and caveats: Donors, mostly white British, included more females; clonal diversity was possibly underestimated.

Sequenced by immunoSEQ multiplex PCR; TCRdb stores in-frame clones only, minus some. The sample includes 80,000 to 100,000 clones, about 88% seen only once; the top ten take 13%. For this clone: Its antigen is as yet unknown.

Germline V gives CDR1 MNHEY, CDR2 SVGAGI. This CDR3 is 14 amino acids long. The V and J ends lost 6 bases and 3 bases, in that order; junction bases with no gene match: 4. This TCR was recovered from an adult in good health. The sequencing used peripheral blood, collected on day 0 of AZD1222 vaccination. This rearrangement joins TRBV6-5 to TRBJ2-7, with 11 bases lining up with TRBD2. CDR3 region: CASRSSGGFYEQYF. Here the CDR3 DNA reads TGTGCCAGCAGATCTAGCGGGGGGTTCTACGAGCAGTACTTC.